The 31 T cell receptor beta chains given below trace back to one sample, sequenced in a study of T cells in Graves' hyperthyroidism and ophthalmopathy. RNA transcripts served as the template for amplifying TCR beta CDR3 regions. Initially, a first-round RT-PCR of the TCR CDR3 employed the HTBI primer set. MiXCR, applied by TCRdb to the multiplex PCR reads, yields one record per CDR3 protein. The sample lists roughly 550,000 distinct CDR3 sequences; 15% to 20% were seen once. Sequenced: blood. The origin of the receptors is a young woman with Graves' ophthalmopathy.

This clonotype was seen repeatedly, ten times or more. The chain employs TRBV29-1 and TRBJ2-7, with TRBD1 as a possible D gene (5 bases). V gave up 5 bases and J gave up 3 bases, with 14 bases separating them. Per germline, CDR1 SQVTM and CDR2 ANQGSEA. The CDR3 runs 13 residues. The chain's CDR3 is CSVRPTVSYEQYF. The CDR3 nucleotides are TGCAGCGTTCGTCCGACAGTGAGCTACGAGCAGTACTTC.

This clonotype was seen repeatedly, ten times or more. The chain uses TRBV2 and TRBJ2-2; possible D gene TRBD2, 6 bases. With 6 bases removed from V and 5 bases from J, the gap between germline ends came to 16 bases. Per germline, CDR1 SNHLY and CDR2 FYNNEI. The CDR3 is made up of 15 amino acids. The CDR3 reads CASSGADYPTGELFF. The DNA for the CDR3 is TGTGCCAGCAGCGGGGCGGACTACCCGACCGGGGAGCTGTTTTTT. The variable domain in full, with the rest retrieved from reference TRBV2 and TRBJ2-2, is EPEVTQTPSHQVTQMGQEVILRCVPISNHLYFYWYRQILGQKVEFLVSFYNNEISEKSEIFDDQFSVERPDGSNFTLKIRSTKLEDSAMYFCASSGADYPTGELFFGEGSRLTVL.

There are a few counts of this clonotype. Its ends do not fully match the called genes, so a read error is possible. V and J are TRBV28 and TRBJ2-7; D not certain. Germline V CDR1 and CDR2: MDHEN, SYDVKM. CDR3 length: 14 amino acids. CDR3 in DNA: TGTGCCAGCAGTTTATCCCCCATAACCTACGAGCAGCACTTC. This encodes CASSLSPITYEQHF.

This clonotype appeared a few times. The gene calls are TRBV6-1 and TRBJ2-7; D not certain. The germline CDR1 and CDR2 sequences are MNHNS and SASEGT. The length of the CDR3 is 12 residues. Trimming left V 7 bases short and J 4 bases short, with 11 bases between. The CDR3 nucleotides are TGTGCCAGCAACTCTGTTGGGTACGAGCAGTACTTC. Translating it yields CASNSVGYEQYF.

This clonotype occurred many times. V gene TRBV27 combines with J gene TRBJ1-2; 7 bases map to TRBD1. Germline trimming cut 5 bases from V and 0 bases from J; bases unmatched to any gene: 9. Germline lookup yields CDR1 MNHEY and CDR2 SMNVEV (reference sequence). The CDR3 contains 16 residues. CDR3 residues: CASSARYRGTNYGYTF. Here the CDR3 DNA reads TGTGCCAGCAGTGCACGATACAGGGGAACTAACTATGGCTACACCTTC.

This clonotype showed up many times. The CDR3 loop is CASSQDLVLPREKLFF. Written as DNA, the CDR3 is TGTGCCAGCAGCCAAGATCTAGTCCTCCCTCGAGAAAAACTGTTTTTT. J is TRBJ1-4 and V is TRBV3-1; the D is unclear. CDR1 and CDR2 from the germline V gene are LGHDT and YNNKEL (reference sequence). Trimming took off 0 bases at V and 8 bases at J, with 16 bases between the two ends. The CDR3 has 16 residues.

This clonotype was recorded at least ten times. V and J are TRBV11-2 and TRBJ2-1, with TRBD1 matching 9 bases. Trimming took 2 bases from V and 7 from J; bases not matched to a gene: 6. CDR1 is SGHAT, CDR2 FQNNGV, per germline. This CDR3 spans 15 amino acids. The CDR3 region has the DNA TGTGCCAGCAGCTTAACAGGGGGCGCGTGGAATGAGCAGTTCTTC. Translated: CASSLTGGAWNEQFF.

The chain employs TRBV6-5 and TRBJ2-6, with 9 bases fitting TRBD2. The CDR3 runs 17 residues. The germline CDR1 and CDR2 sequences are MNHEY and SVGAGI. V trimming: 4 bases; J trimming: 2 bases; junction bases outside the gene matches: 6. The CDR3 nucleotides read TGTGCCAGCAGTTCCTTTAGCGGGAGCACTGGGGCCAACGTCCTGACTTTC. Its translation: CASSSFSGSTGANVLTF.

This clonotype was seen at least ten times. In DNA form, the CDR3 reads TGTGCCAGCAGCTTAGCGGTCTCAGGCAATCAGCCCCAGCATTTT. Encoded protein: CASSLAVSGNQPQHF. V and J are TRBV7-8 and TRBJ1-5; no clear D gene. The length of the CDR3 is 15 residues. The V and J ends lost 0 bases and 2 bases respectively, with 8 bases between them. CDR1 and CDR2 from the germline V gene are SGHVS and FQNEAQ.

This clonotype was counted ten times or more. The chain links TRBV7-2 to TRBJ2-3; D possibly uses TRBD1 or TRBD2 (5 bases each). Trimming removed 3 bases from V and 1 base from J, with 17 bases in between. Germline V CDR1 and CDR2: SGHTA, FQGNSA. This CDR3 region has 17 residues. The CDR3 here is CASSFAPPGAGTDTQYF. CDR3 bases: TGTGCCAGCAGCTTTGCCCCGCCCGGGGCGGGCACAGATACGCAGTATTTT.

This clonotype was seen a handful of times. This rearrangement joins TRBV6-6 to TRBJ1-2; no clear D gene. V shed 2 bases and J shed 3 bases, with 10 bases lying between them. Per germline, CDR1 MNHNY and CDR2 SVGAGI (reference sequence). The CDR3 runs 14 residues. The CDR3 DNA reads as TGTGCCAGCAGTTACGGCCGACCCGACTATGGCTACACCTTC. Translating it yields CASSYGRPDYGYTF.

The chain combines TRBV20-1 with TRBJ2-7, with a tentative D call TRBD1 (5 bases). The V end was cut by 1 base, the J end by 2 bases, with 15 bases between. Germline V gives CDR1 DFQATT, CDR2 SNEGSKA (reference sequence). This CDR3 is built from 15 residues. The DNA for the CDR3 is TGCAGTGCTAGAGGTCAGGGAAGTGGGACCTACGAGCAGTACTTC. Its translation is CSARGQGSGTYEQYF.

This chain links TRBV5-8 with TRBJ1-4, with 7 bases aligning to TRBD1. Germline V gene data show CDR1 as SGHTS and CDR2 as YDEGEE. Germline trimming cut 4 bases from V and 8 bases from J; bases unmatched to any gene: 11. This CDR3 comprises 15 residues. CDR3 region: CASSLTRQGGEKLFF. The CDR3 coding sequence is TGTGCCAGCAGCCTGACCCGACAGGGCGGCGAAAAACTGTTTTTT. The full variable domain, in which reference TRBV5-8 and TRBJ1-4 provide the parts outside the CDR3, is EAGVTQSPTHLIKTRGQQATLRCSPISGHTSVYWYQQALGLGLQFLLWYDEGEERNRGNFPPRFSGRQFPNYSSELNVNALELEDSALYLCASSLTRQGGEKLFFGSGTQLSVL.

This clonotype was seen repeatedly, ten times or more. V gene TRBV20-1 combines with J gene TRBJ1-5; TRBD1 matches 7 bases. Germline V gives CDR1 DFQATT, CDR2 SNEGSKA (reference sequence). The CDR3 spans 14 residues. The CDR3 spells CSVKDRDRSQPQHF. The CDR3 nucleotides are TGCAGCGTAAAAGACAGGGATAGGTCTCAGCCCCAGCATTTT.

This clonotype appeared once. The rearrangement joins TRBV18 to TRBJ2-7; D tentatively fits TRBD1 or TRBD2 (6 bases each). Trimming cost V 2 bases and J 6 bases, with 14 bases left between them. Germline CDR1 is KGHSH and CDR2 is LQKENI. The CDR3 has 14 amino acids. CDR3 residues: CASSPVSGGREQYF. The CDR3 nucleotides read TGTGCCAGCTCACCAGTTTCCGGGGGCCGCGAGCAGTACTTC.

V is TRBV13 and J is TRBJ2-1, with D perhaps matching TRBD1 (5 bases). This CDR3 contains 14 residues. Trimming took off 5 bases at V and 4 bases at J, with 12 bases between the two ends. The V gene's germline CDR1 is PRHDT and CDR2 FYEKMQ (reference sequence). CDR3 DNA sequence: TGTGCCAGCAGCACACAGGACCTTTACAATGAGCAGTTCTTC. Encoded protein: CASSTQDLYNEQFF.

In this sample, this clonotype turned up many times. This chain connects TRBV7-8 to TRBJ2-1, with D perhaps given as TRBD1 or TRBD2 (5 bases each). CDR3 length: 17 residues. Trimming removed 2 bases at V and 0 bases at J, with 14 bases between. Germline CDR1 is SGHVS and CDR2 is FQNEAQ. The CDR3, as DNA: TGTGCCAGCAGCTTATTGGTTCGGGACCACTCCTACAATGAGCAGTTCTTC. This sequence encodes CASSLLVRDHSYNEQFF.

The chain combines TRBV4-2 with TRBJ2-7; 7 bases fit TRBD2. J gave up 3 bases and V 4 bases, and 9 bases lay outside the gene matches. The CDR3 consists of 15 residues. In germline, CDR1 is LGHNA, CDR2 YNFKEQ. The CDR3 is CASSRETSTDYEQYF. CDR3 DNA sequence: TGTGCCAGCAGCCGGGAGACTAGCACGGACTACGAGCAGTACTTC.

The chain uses TRBV4-1 and TRBJ2-3; 10 positions match TRBD1. The CDR3 length is 14 residues. With V trimmed by 8 bases and J by 4 bases, 6 bases remained unmatched. Germline V gene lookup returns CDR1 MGHRA and CDR2 YSYEKL. The CDR3 bases are TGCGCCAGCCGGGGGGACAGGGGTCCAGATACGCAGTATTTT. As protein: CASRGDRGPDTQYF.

This clonotype was seen at least ten times. CDR3 region: CSARGPANTGELFF. CDR3 nucleotides: TGCAGTGCTAGGGGACCGGCGAACACCGGGGAGCTGTTTTTT. This chain uses TRBV20-1 with TRBJ2-2; D possibly uses TRBD1 or TRBD2 (5 bases each). The CDR3 length is 14 residues. Germline V lookup: CDR1 DFQATT, CDR2 SNEGSKA (reference sequence). Trimming removed 3 bases from V and 0 bases from J, with 8 bases in between.

About this clonotype itself: At one end the junction does not follow the germline gene, possibly because of a read error. The chain is built from TRBV6-1 and TRBJ2-1; 16 bases map to TRBD2. From germline, CDR1 is MNHNS and CDR2 SASEGT. The CDR3 extends over 17 amino acids. Written as DNA, the CDR3 is TGTGCCAGCAGCGAAGGGACTAGCGGGAGGGCAGGGAGTGAGCAGTTCTTC. Residues: CASSEGTSGRAGSEQFF.

The chain has TRBV7-2 and TRBJ2-5; no clear D. The CDR3 has 14 amino acids. Trimming removed 5 bases at V and 2 bases at J, with 12 bases between. Germline V lookup: CDR1 SGHTA, CDR2 FQGNSA. The CDR3 DNA is TGTGCCAGCAGCCCCGGCGGCAGGCAAGAGACCCAGTACTTC. It specifies CASSPGGRQETQYF.

In regard to this clonotype: A read error may explain this, as a much larger clone is one base away. V gene TRBV7-2 combines with J gene TRBJ1-6; D is unresolved. The CDR3 is 17 amino acids. Germline CDR1 is SGHTA and CDR2 is FQGNSA. The CDR3: CPSSLDLPTTSNSPLHF. As DNA, the CDR3 is TGTCCCAGCAGCTTGGATCTCCCCACAACGTCGAATTCACCCCTCCACTTT.

This clonotype was seen many times. This chain joins TRBV30 and TRBJ2-7, with TRBD2 matching over 9 bases. Germline CDR1 and CDR2: GTSNPN and SVGIG (reference sequence). Losses at the gene ends were 5 bases for V and 2 bases for J; bases not matched to a gene: 4. The CDR3 sequence is 13 residues long. The CDR3 DNA reads TGTGCCTGGGAGCGGGAGGCCACCTACGAGCAGTACTTC. This codes for CAWEREATYEQYF.

This clonotype occurred a few times. The rearrangement joins TRBV9 to TRBJ2-1, with 8 bases fitting TRBD2. The CDR3 is 16 amino acids. Trimming took 0 bases from V and 3 from J; bases not matched to a gene: 5. Germline V gene lookup returns CDR1 SGDLS and CDR2 YYNGEE. The CDR3 loop is CASSVGSTSGYNEQFF. DNA of the CDR3: TGTGCCAGCAGCGTAGGCTCAACTAGCGGCTACAATGAGCAGTTCTTC.

Worth noting for this clonotype: A clone one base away is much larger, so this may be a read error. The chain uses TRBV6-2 or TRBV6-3 and TRBJ2-3; TRBD2 matches 15 bases. CDR1 MNHEY and CDR2 SVGEGT come from the germline V gene. CDR3 length: 15 residues. J lost 6 bases, V lost 6 bases, and 4 bases had no gene match. CDR3 protein: CASSHGTSGRDTQYF. The CDR3 DNA follows: TGTGCCAGCAGCCACGGGACTAGCGGGAGGGATACGCAGTATTTT.

The J gene is TRBJ1-5, the V gene TRBV6-9, with 7 bases fitting TRBD1. With 9 bases clipped from V and 2 bases from J, the junction kept 10 bases outside the gene matches. The CDR3 consists of 15 residues. CDR1 and CDR2 (germline): MNHGY, SVAAGI. The CDR3 nucleotides read TGTGCCAGTAAGACTTTTACAGGGGGCAATCAGCCCCAGCATTTT. Translation: CASKTFTGGNQPQHF.

This clonotype was seen many times. The genes are TRBV7-2 and TRBJ1-1; D unresolved. Germline V gene data show CDR1 as SGHTA and CDR2 as FQGNSA. The V end lost 1 base, the J end lost 0 bases, and 9 bases lay between the germline ends. This CDR3 comprises 15 residues. The chain's CDR3 is CASSLDPALNTEAFF. In DNA form, the CDR3 reads TGTGCCAGCAGCTTAGATCCAGCCTTGAACACTGAAGCTTTCTTT.

The V and J genes are TRBV4-1 and TRBJ1-2; D is possibly TRBD1 (6 bases). The CDR3 covers 17 residues. V was shortened by 0 bases and J by 2 bases, with 16 bases between the two germline ends. Germline values: CDR1 MGHRA, CDR2 YSYEKL. CDR3 residues: CASSQERTEALNYGYTF. The CDR3 region has the DNA TGCGCCAGCAGCCAAGAGAGGACAGAGGCCCTAAACTATGGCTACACCTTC.

The V and J genes are TRBV25-1 and TRBJ2-1; the D gene is possibly TRBD1 (5 bases). The CDR3 loop spans 14 amino acids. Germline V gene sequence: CDR1 MGHDK, CDR2 SYGVNS. V lost 1 base, J lost 6 bases, and 10 bases lay in between. CDR3 residues: CASSEWAGPNEQFF. The DNA for the CDR3 is TGTGCCAGCAGTGAATGGGCAGGGCCCAATGAGCAGTTCTTC.

CDR3 residues: CASSAGTSGRAGYNEQFF. The CDR3 DNA sequence: TGTGCCAGCAGCGCAGGGACTAGCGGGAGGGCTGGCTACAATGAGCAGTTCTTC. V and J are TRBV9 and TRBJ2-1, with 16 bases matching TRBD2. Germline values: CDR1 SGDLS, CDR2 YYNGEE. This CDR3 spans 18 amino acids. Trimming at V came to 3 bases and at J to 3 bases, leaving 6 bases not matched to a gene.